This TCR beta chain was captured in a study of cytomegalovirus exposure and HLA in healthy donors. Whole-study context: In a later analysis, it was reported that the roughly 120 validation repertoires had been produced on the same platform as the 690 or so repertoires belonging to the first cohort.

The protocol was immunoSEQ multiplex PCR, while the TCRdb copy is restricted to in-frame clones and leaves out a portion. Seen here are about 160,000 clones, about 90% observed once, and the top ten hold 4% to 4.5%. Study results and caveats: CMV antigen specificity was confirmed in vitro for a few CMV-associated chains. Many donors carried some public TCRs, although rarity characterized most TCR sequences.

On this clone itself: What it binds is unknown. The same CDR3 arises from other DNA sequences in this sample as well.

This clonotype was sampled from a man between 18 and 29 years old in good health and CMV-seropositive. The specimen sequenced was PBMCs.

The CDR3 nucleotides read TGTGCCAGCAGCGTAGACTCGAGCACAGATACGCAGTATTTT. Protein sequence: CASSVDSSTDTQYF. This chain joins TRBV9 and TRBJ2-3, with no clear D. Germline lookup yields CDR1 SGDLS and CDR2 YYNGEE. Trimming stripped 0 bases from V and 0 bases from J, with 5 bases between. The CDR3 consists of 14 residues.